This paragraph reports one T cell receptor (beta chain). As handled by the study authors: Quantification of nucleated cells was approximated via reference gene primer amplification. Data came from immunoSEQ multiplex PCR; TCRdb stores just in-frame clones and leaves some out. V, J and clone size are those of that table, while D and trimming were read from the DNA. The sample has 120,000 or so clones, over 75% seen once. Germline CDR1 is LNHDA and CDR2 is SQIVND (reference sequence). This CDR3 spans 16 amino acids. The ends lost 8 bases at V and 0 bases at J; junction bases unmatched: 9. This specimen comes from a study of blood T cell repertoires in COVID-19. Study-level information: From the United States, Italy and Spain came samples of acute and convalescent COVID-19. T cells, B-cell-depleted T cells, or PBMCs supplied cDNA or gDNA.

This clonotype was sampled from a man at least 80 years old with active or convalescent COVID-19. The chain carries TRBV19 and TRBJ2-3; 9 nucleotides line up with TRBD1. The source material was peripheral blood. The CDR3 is CASSPGTGTSTDTQYF. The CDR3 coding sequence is TGTGCCAGTTCCCCCGGGACAGGGACTAGCACAGATACGCAGTATTTT.